This T cell receptor beta chain was sequenced for a study of T cells in Graves' hyperthyroidism and ophthalmopathy. This clonotype was observed many times. The antigen remains undetermined. Authors of the study amplified TCR beta CDR3 regions from RNA transcripts. A first-round RT-PCR of the TCR CDR3 used the HTBI primer set. TCRdb re-analysed the multiplex PCR reads in MiXCR, keeping a single row per CDR3 protein. The sample has some 250,000 distinct CDR3 sequences, roughly 15% seen once. The CDR3 sequence is 16 residues long. Trimming stripped 4 bases from V and 0 bases from J, with 16 bases between. Germline V gene lookup returns CDR1 SGHKS and CDR2 YYEKEE (reference sequence). In patients aged 18 to 65, hyperthyroidism was newly diagnosed, with duration under 2 months. A sample of blood taken at first hyperthyroidism diagnosis preceded any ophthalmopathy symptoms. From 10 ml of fresh peripheral blood, PBMCs were isolated.

General study points: Among clonotypes expanded in thyroid above 0.001, most were also found in blood.

The receptor was isolated from a woman in her 50s with Graves' hyperthyroidism that later progressed to Graves' ophthalmopathy. The chain links TRBV5-5 to TRBJ1-2; maybe TRBD1 (6 bases). The sequencing input was blood. CDR3 bases: TGTGCCAGCAGCCCACTGGGACACCAAGCTAACTATGGCTACACCTTC. This codes for CASSPLGHQANYGYTF. The whole variable domain, filled in from reference TRBV5-5 and TRBJ1-2, reads DAGVTQSPTHLIKTRGQQVTLRCSPISGHKSVSWYQQVLGQGPQFIFQYYEKEERGRGNFPDRFSARQFPNYSSELNVNALLLGDSALYLCASSPLGHQANYGYTFGSGTRLTVV.